The 17 T cell receptor beta chains listed next were all sequenced from one sample in a study of radiotherapy plus CTLA-4 blockade in lung cancer. Using immunoSEQ multiplex PCR, the repertoire was profiled, and TCRdb retains in-frame clones only, with some absent. This table has around 45,000 clones, approximately 67% appearing once. This specimen was peripheral blood, taken from a patient treated with radiotherapy plus ipilimumab. Every receptor here comes from a human donor with non-small cell lung cancer who had a partial response to radiotherapy plus ipilimumab.

The chain recombines TRBV18 with TRBJ2-5; weak D call: TRBD1 (5 bases). The DNA end lines up better with TRBJ2-7; the J call may be wrong. CDR3 length: 13 residues. Germline CDR1 is KGHSH and CDR2 is LQKENI. CDR3 DNA sequence: TGTGCCAGCTCACCAGGGAACAGGAACGAGCAGTACTTC. This gives the protein CASSPGNRNEQYF.

This clone was recorded a few times. The gene calls are TRBV30 and TRBJ1-6; TRBD1 matches at 7 bases. After removal of 4 bases from V and 7 bases from J, the junction contained 10 bases not matched to a gene. The germline gives CDR1 GTSNPN, CDR2 SVGIG (reference sequence). The CDR3 length is 15 residues. This CDR3 is CAWTKGAVGNSPLHF. CDR3 DNA: TGTGCCTGGACTAAGGGGGCAGTGGGAAATTCACCCCTCCACTTT.

The chain carries TRBV10-3 and TRBJ1-2; the match to TRBD1 covers 10 bases. Germline loops: CDR1 ENHRY, CDR2 SYGVKD. The V gene end was trimmed by 2 bases and the J gene end by 10 bases; junction bases not matched to a gene: 7. The CDR3 totals 14 residues. The CDR3 protein is CAISEVRDRGYYTF. The CDR3 nucleotides are TGTGCCATCAGTGAGGTCCGGGACAGGGGATACTACACCTTC.

This chain links TRBV6-5 with TRBJ2-3; 12 positions match TRBD2. Germline CDR1 MNHEY, CDR2 SVGAGI. J was trimmed by 6 bases and V by 4 bases; bases with no gene match: 5. This CDR3 spans 15 amino acids. CDR3 loop: CASSFLTSGSDTQYF. DNA of the CDR3: TGTGCCAGCAGTTTCTTGACTAGCGGGAGCGATACGCAGTATTTT.

The count of this clone is one. The chain couples TRBV19 to TRBJ2-5; TRBD1 matches 11 bases. Germline CDR1 reads LNHDA; CDR2 reads SQIVND (reference sequence). The ends lost 6 bases at V and 5 bases at J; junction bases unmatched: 8. CDR3 size: 15 residues. The CDR3 protein is CASSTGTGGRETQYF. The CDR3 nucleotides read TGTGCCAGTAGCACCGGGACAGGGGGAAGGGAGACCCAGTACTTC.

V is TRBV29-1 and J is TRBJ1-1; possible D gene TRBD1, 5 bases. Trimming took off 7 bases at V and 1 base at J, with 7 bases between the two ends. From germline, CDR1 is SQVTM and CDR2 ANQGSEA. This CDR3 is built from 11 residues. The CDR3 bases are TGCAGCGGGGGGGGGAACACTGAAGCTTTCTTT. Translating gives CSGGGNTEAFF.

This chain connects TRBV30 to TRBJ1-2; a possible D gene is TRBD1 (5 bases). Trimming left V 4 bases short and J 3 bases short, with 12 bases between. The CDR3 length is 13 residues. Germline assignment: CDR1 GTSNPN and CDR2 SVGIG (reference sequence). The CDR3 region is CAWTLQADYGYTF. CDR3 DNA: TGTGCCTGGACCCTACAGGCGGACTATGGCTACACCTTC.

The gene calls are TRBV27 and TRBJ1-1; D is perhaps TRBD1 (5 bases). This CDR3 is 13 amino acids long. The V gene's germline CDR1 is MNHEY and CDR2 SMNVEV (reference sequence). The V end was cut by 3 bases, the J end by 5 bases, with 10 bases between. As DNA, the CDR3 is TGTGCCAGCAGTTTCCGGTCAGGGACTGAAGCTTTCTTT. This sequence encodes CASSFRSGTEAFF.

This clone was counted a few times. V usage is TRBV6-6 and J usage is TRBJ1-5; no definite D call. The CDR3 sequence is 14 residues long. The V gene lost 0 bases and the J gene lost 4 bases, with 7 bases spanning the gap. Germline CDR1 reads MNHNY; CDR2 reads SVGAGI (reference sequence). The CDR3 DNA reads as TGTGCCAGCAGTTACTCGGACTGGAATCAGCCCCAGCATTTT. Its translation: CASSYSDWNQPQHF.

The sample holds a few counts of this clone. This chain links TRBV9 with TRBJ1-5, with a weak D call TRBD1 (5 bases). This CDR3 comprises 15 residues. Germline CDR1 is SGDLS and CDR2 is YYNGEE. Deletions cut 3 bases from V and 6 bases from J, with 16 bases between. The CDR3 DNA reads TGTGCCAGCAGCGGACTTCGCAGGGAGGGTCAGCCCCAGCATTTT. It codes for CASSGLRREGQPQHF.

The chain links TRBV6-1 to TRBJ2-1; D perhaps matches TRBD1 (5 bases). The V end was cut by 6 bases, the J end by 6 bases, with 15 bases between. The V gene's germline CDR1 is MNHNS and CDR2 SASEGT. This CDR3 region has 14 residues. Here the CDR3 DNA reads TGTGCCAGCAGACCCGTAGGGGCGGTCAATGAGCAGTTCTTC. It is translated as CASRPVGAVNEQFF.

J is TRBJ2-5 and V is TRBV5-8, with D possibly being TRBD2 (6 bases). CDR1 is SGHTS, CDR2 YDEGEE, per germline. The CDR3 has 13 residues. The ends were cut back, 0 bases at V and 11 bases at J, with 14 bases in the middle. CDR3 bases: TGTGCCAGCAGCTTGGAAAGGTGGGGGGAGCAGTACTTC. Its protein product is CASSLERWGEQYF.

This clone has a handful of counts. This chain joins TRBV6-1 and TRBJ2-7; tentatively, D is TRBD2 (7 bases). The V gene lost 6 bases and the J gene lost 2 bases, with 14 bases spanning the gap. The CDR3 spans 14 residues. CDR1 MNHNS and CDR2 SASEGT come from the germline V gene. The CDR3, as DNA: TGTGCCAGCAGGGAACAAGGGGGGGCCTACGAGCAGTACTTC. It codes for CASREQGGAYEQYF.

The gene calls are TRBV5-1 and TRBJ1-1; TRBD1 might be the D (5 bases). Trimming cost V 3 bases and J 5 bases, with 11 bases left between them. From germline, CDR1 is SGHRS and CDR2 YFSETQ. The CDR3 totals 13 residues. CDR3 sequence (DNA): TGCGCCAGCAGCTGGACGGAGGGGACTGAAGCTTTCTTT. Its translation: CASSWTEGTEAFF.

The J gene is TRBJ1-1, the V gene TRBV7-9; D perhaps matches TRBD1 (5 bases). The CDR3 extends over 14 amino acids. Germline V gene sequence: CDR1 SEHNR, CDR2 FQNEAQ (reference sequence). The germline V and J ends were trimmed by 8 bases and 1 base, with 14 bases remaining between them. CDR3 sequence (DNA): TGTGCCAGCCAAAGAAGGGACTCGAACACTGAAGCTTTCTTT. Translated: CASQRRDSNTEAFF.

The chain carries TRBV4-3 and TRBJ2-4, with D maybe TRBD1 (6 bases). Trimming took off 4 bases at V and 2 bases at J, with 21 bases between the two ends. The CDR3 extends over 18 amino acids. Germline V gene lookup returns CDR1 LGHNA and CDR2 YSLEER. In nucleotides, the CDR3 is TGCGCCAGCAGCCTTCATACAAAGGGCAGGGGACCCAAAAACATTCAGTACTTC. It yields the protein CASSLHTKGRGPKNIQYF.

V is TRBV9 and J is TRBJ2-1; D possibly corresponds to TRBD2 (5 bases). CDR3 length: 15 amino acids. In germline, CDR1 is SGDLS, CDR2 YYNGEE. V lost 0 bases and J lost 1, with 8 bases in between. In nucleotides, the CDR3 is TGTGCCAGCAGCGTAGTAACGGGGTCCTACAATGAGCAGTTCTTC. Amino acids: CASSVVTGSYNEQFF.